A selection of T cell receptor beta chains follows, all from one sample in a study of blood T cells in healthy people across ages. TCRdb re-derived calls from the 5' RACE reads in MiXCR, one entry per CDR3 protein. The sample lists 500,000 to 600,000 distinct CDR3 sequences; 27% were seen once. The sequenced sample was blood. The receptors here all came from a woman aged 70-85 years in good health. CDR3s include the opening cysteine and the closing phenylalanine or tryptophan. The order of the fields is V gene, D gene, clone size, J gene, CDR3 length, CDR3 DNA, CDR3 protein. A D gene is named only where the DNA matches it firmly. The size of a clone is reported for some rows only, either as once, few or many, or as a class for expanded clones.

TRBV7-2	TRBD2	-	TRBJ2-5	15	TGTGCCAGCAGCTTAAAGCGGGGGGGCCAAGAGACCCAGTACTTC	CASSLKRGGQETQYF
TRBV11-2	TRBD1	few	TRBJ2-4	16	TGTGCCAGCAGCTTTAGCCTCGGGACAGCAGGAAACATTCAGTACTTC	CASSFSLGTAGNIQYF
TRBV5-6	-	few	TRBJ2-3	18	TGTGCCAGCAGCTTGGAGCGTTCGGGGACCTACAGCACAGATACGCAGTATTTT	CASSLERSGTYSTDTQYF
TRBV7-3	-	few	TRBJ2-1	15	TGTGCCAGCAGCTTATGGTCTAGCGTCTACAATGAGCAGTTCTTC	CASSLWSSVYNEQFF
TRBV27	-	-	TRBJ2-7	15	TGTGCCAGCAGTTCCATGGGGACTTACTCCTACGAGCAGTACTTC	CASSSMGTYSYEQYF
TRBV27	-	-	TRBJ2-2	13	TGTGCCAGCAACCCCACGGGTTCCGGGGAGCTGTTTTTT	CASNPTGSGELFF
TRBV29-1	TRBD1	few	TRBJ1-1	12	TGCAGCGTTGAAGTATTAACAGGGGTGGCTTTCTTT	CSVEVLTGVAFF
TRBV7-2	TRBD2	-	TRBJ2-5	15	TGTGCCAGCAGCTTCGCGGGGGGAATTCAAGAGACCCAGTACTTC	CASSFAGGIQETQYF
TRBV5-1	TRBD2	few	TRBJ2-5	15	TGCGCCAGCAGCTTCAATCTAGCGGGAGGGGAGACCCAGTACTTC	CASSFNLAGGETQYF
TRBV7-7	-	-	TRBJ2-2	15	TGTGCTAGCGGCTTAGGAGCAGCGGGCACCGGGGAGCTGTTTTTT	CASGLGAAGTGELFF
TRBV7-2	-	many	TRBJ2-7	15	TGTGCCAGCAGCTTAAAGTGGGGGGCCCCCTACGAGCAGTACTTC	CASSLKWGAPYEQYF
TRBV5-1	-	few	TRBJ2-5	13	TGCGCCAGCAGCGGGGACAACCAAGAGACCCAGTACTTC	CASSGDNQETQYF
TRBV4-1	TRBD1	few	TRBJ1-4	19	TGCGCCAGCAGCCAAGGCCGGGACAGGTCGACGGCGACTAATGAAAAACTGTTTTTT	CASSQGRDRSTATNEKLFF
TRBV20-1	TRBD1	-	TRBJ1-1	14	TGCAGTGCCCCTGGGACAGGGGGAGACACTGAAGCTTTCTTT	CSAPGTGGDTEAFF
TRBV10-3	TRBD2	few	TRBJ2-1	13	TGTGCCATCATGAGCGGGGGGAACAATGAGCAGTTCTTC	CAIMSGGNNEQFF
TRBV6-2/TRBV6-3	TRBD2	few	TRBJ2-7	14	TGTGCCAGCATATCTGCGGGGGGCCTTTATGAGCAGTACTTC	CASISAGGLYEQYF
TRBV20-1	-	-	TRBJ2-3	15	TGCAGTGCTAGAGATAGGGCTAGCGGCACAGATACGCAGTATTTT	CSARDRASGTDTQYF
TRBV6-2/TRBV6-3	TRBD2	few	TRBJ2-5	14	TGTGCCAGCATGGAGAGCGGGGCTTCGGAGACCCAGTACTTC	CASMESGASETQYF
TRBV27	-	-	TRBJ1-1	17	TGTGCCAGCAGTTTATTCGAGGGGTCCTCCGGGAACACTGAAGCTTTCTTT	CASSLFEGSSGNTEAFF
TRBV7-9	-	once	TRBJ1-1	13	TGTGCCAGCAGCCTGGGGAGAGACGCGGAAGCTTTCTTT	CASSLGRDAEAFF